The source of this T cell receptor beta chain is a study of beta chain features in type 1 diabetes. Study-wide context: Cell yields, age and gender were similar between patients and healthy donors.

Study-wide results and caveats: For Type 1 diabetes patients, all four CD4+ subsets carried TCRB CDR3s that were moderately but significantly shorter. Insertions were fewer and deletions more numerous at VDJ junctions in type 1 diabetes patients.

The authors reverse transcribed all of the isolated RNA, so sequencing captured expressed TCRB transcripts. Data came from immunoSEQ multiplex PCR; TCRdb stores just in-frame clones and leaves some out. The table has 230,000 or so clones, approximately 16% seen once. With regard to this clone: Its antigen is currently unknown.

Germline CDR1 ENHRY, CDR2 SYGVKD. V lost 2 bases, J lost 0 bases, and 1 base stayed unmatched. CDR3 size: 14 residues. Sequences were obtained from naive CD4+ T cells from blood. The sequence was obtained from a man aged 25-45 years with type 1 diabetes. This rearrangement joins TRBV10-3 to TRBJ2-7, with TRBD2 identical over 7 bases. This CDR3 reads CAISETSASYEQYF. In DNA, the CDR3 is TGTGCCATCAGTGAGACTAGCGCCTCCTACGAGCAGTACTTC.